These 30 T cell receptor beta chains came from one sample sequenced in a study of PD-L1 blockade in urothelial cancer. Assay: immunoSEQ multiplex PCR; the TCRdb copy retains only in-frame clones and omits some. This sample has 44,000 or so clones, with 70% to 90% found just once. The material was PBMCs, obtained around atezolizumab (anti-PD-L1) treatment. The source of these receptors is an elderly man with urothelial cancer.

The rearrangement joins TRBV9 to TRBJ2-1, with 7 bases matching TRBD2. Trimming at V came to 0 bases and at J to 1 base, leaving 1 base not matched to a gene. The CDR3 has 15 amino acids. Germline CDR1 SGDLS, CDR2 YYNGEE. The CDR3 DNA follows: TGTGCCAGCAGCGTAGACGGGGGGTCCTACAATGAGCAGTTCTTC. It translates to CASSVDGGSYNEQFF.

The chain's CDR3 is CASSVGGLTGELFF. The CDR3 nucleotides are TGTGCCAGCAGCGTTGGCGGGTTGACCGGGGAGCTGTTTTTT. This chain uses TRBV9 with TRBJ2-2; D might be TRBD2 (5 bases). Deletions cut 2 bases from V and 5 bases from J, with 10 bases between. CDR1 and CDR2 (germline): SGDLS, YYNGEE. The CDR3 runs 14 residues.

The chain links TRBV7-2 to TRBJ2-1; 13 bases are shared with TRBD2. The CDR3 runs 14 residues. Germline-derived CDR1 and CDR2 are SGHTA and FQGNSA. J lost 4 bases, V lost 8 bases, and 2 bases had no gene match. CDR3 amino acids: CASRGLAGYNEQFF. CDR3 sequence (DNA): TGTGCCAGCCGGGGACTAGCGGGGTACAATGAGCAGTTCTTC.

The chain joins TRBV11-2 to TRBJ2-5; D uncertain. The germline V gene encodes CDR1 SGHAT and CDR2 FQNNGV. V lost 5 bases to trimming and J lost 3 bases, with 4 bases between them. The CDR3 totals 11 residues. In nucleotides, the CDR3 is TGTGCCAGCAGCATAAAAGAGACCCAGTACTTC. Its translation is CASSIKETQYF.

CDR3 nucleotides: TGCGCCAGCAGTCAAAAGGAGACAGGAACTCCGGCGTCCTACGAGCAGTACTTC. Amino acids: CASSQKETGTPASYEQYF. The rearrangement joins TRBV23-1 to TRBJ2-7, with a possible D match to TRBD1 (6 bases). TRBV23-1 is an ORF, and what it does is uncertain. Trimming left V 2 bases short and J 1 base short, with 21 bases between. The CDR3 consists of 18 residues.

The rearrangement uses TRBV10-3 and TRBJ2-3; 7 nucleotides match TRBD2. V lost 5 bases to trimming and J lost 2 bases; unmatched junction nucleotides: 7. CDR1 and CDR2 (germline): ENHRY, SYGVKD. The CDR3 runs to 15 residues. CDR3 sequence: CAISPGLTVTDTQYF. In DNA form, the CDR3 reads TGTGCCATCAGTCCGGGACTAACGGTCACAGATACGCAGTATTTT.

The rearrangement joins TRBV7-2 to TRBJ1-1, with 8 bases lining up with TRBD1. Trimming took 8 bases from V and 5 from J; bases not matched to a gene: 10. Per the germline V gene, CDR1 is SGHTA and CDR2 is FQGNSA. The CDR3 covers 14 residues. This CDR3 is CASRNPDRATEAFF. The CDR3 nucleotides are TGTGCCAGCCGTAATCCGGACAGGGCGACTGAAGCTTTCTTT.

A single count supports this clone. The chain uses TRBV28 and TRBJ1-3; D uncertain. The germline gives CDR1 MDHEN, CDR2 SYDVKM. The CDR3 contains 12 residues. Deletions cut 8 bases from V and 4 bases from J, with 9 bases between. The CDR3 loop is CASVKTGNTIYF. Written as DNA, the CDR3 is TGTGCCAGCGTTAAAACAGGAAACACCATATATTTT.

The chain recombines TRBV21-1 with TRBJ1-4; the table's D call, TRBD1, was not checked against the DNA. TRBV21-1 is deemed a pseudogene. The CDR3 covers 13 residues. The CDR3 region has the DNA TGTGCCACCCCACATCCAACTAATGAAAAACTGTTTTTT. It codes for CATPHPTNEKLFF.

The V gene is TRBV4-2, the J gene TRBJ2-5; tentative D call: TRBD2 (6 bases). Germline V gene lookup returns CDR1 LGHNA and CDR2 YNFKEQ. CDR3 length: 20 amino acids. V lost 0 bases, J lost 4 bases, and 27 bases lay in between. The CDR3 coding sequence is TGTGCCAGCAGCCAAGATAGGAGGCTAGCGTTGGGCTCGGGCAGAGAGACCCAGTACTTC. This gives the protein CASSQDRRLALGSGRETQYF.

The J gene is TRBJ2-7, the V gene TRBV29-1; a weak D match, TRBD1 (5 bases). V shed 7 bases and J shed 5 bases, with 9 bases lying between them. The CDR3 contains 10 residues. CDR1 is SQVTM and CDR2 is ANQGSEA in the germline V gene. The DNA of the CDR3 is TGCAGCGCAGAAGGGGACGAGCAGTACTTC. Protein sequence: CSAEGDEQYF.

V and J are TRBV30 and TRBJ1-6; possibly TRBD1 for D (5 bases). This CDR3 is 13 amino acids long. Germline V gene data show CDR1 as GTSNPN and CDR2 as SVGIG (reference sequence). V dropped 5 bases and J dropped 4 bases, with 9 bases sitting between them. The DNA for the CDR3 is TGTGCCTGGGGAGGGGAGTATAATTCACCCCTCCACTTT. It codes for CAWGGEYNSPLHF.

The CDR3 DNA sequence: TGTGCCAGCAGCCCCCGAGCGGGAGTACTGGACGAGCAGTACTTC. The encoded protein is CASSPRAGVLDEQYF. The gene calls are TRBV11-3 and TRBJ2-7; TRBD2 agrees at 8 bases. CDR3 size: 15 residues. The ends lost 5 bases at V and 5 bases at J; junction bases unmatched: 11. The germline gives CDR1 SGHNT, CDR2 YENEEA.

The chain carries TRBV30 and TRBJ1-3; D not certain. This CDR3 contains 12 residues. Germline V gene data show CDR1 as GTSNPN and CDR2 as SVGIG (reference sequence). V dropped 5 bases and J dropped 2 bases, with 7 bases sitting between them. CDR3 loop: CAWGLAGNTIYF. CDR3 in DNA: TGTGCCTGGGGCTTGGCTGGAAACACCATATATTTT. The full variable domain, completed using reference TRBV30 and TRBJ1-3, is SQTIHQWPATLVQPVGSPLSLECTVEGTSNPNLYWYRQAAGRGLQLLFYSVGIGQISSEVPQNLSASRPQDRQFILSSKKLLLSDSGFYLCAWGLAGNTIYFGEGSWLTVV.

The chain has TRBV7-2 and TRBJ2-7; 7 bases agree with TRBD1. The CDR3 has 13 amino acids. CDR1 is SGHTA, CDR2 FQGNSA, per germline. The J segment lost 4 bases and the V segment lost 5 bases, leaving 5 bases of the junction unmatched. The CDR3 loop reads CASSRDRDYEQYF. CDR3 DNA: TGTGCCAGCAGCCGCGACAGGGATTACGAGCAGTACTTC.

This clone was detected only once. CDR3 bases: TGTGCCAGTAGTAATGCCCGGGAGCAGTTCTTC. This gives the protein CASSNAREQFF. The V gene is TRBV19, the J gene TRBJ2-1, with unresolved D. The germline gives CDR1 LNHDA, CDR2 SQIVND (reference sequence). CDR3 size: 11 residues. Trimming removed 4 bases from V and 10 bases from J, with 8 bases in between. The complete variable domain, with remaining parts taken from reference TRBV19 and TRBJ2-1, reads DGGITQSPKYLFRKEGQNVTLSCEQNLNHDAMYWYRQDPGQGLRLIYYSQIVNDFQKGDIAEGYSVSREKKESFPLTVTSAQKNPTAFYLCASSNAREQFFGPGTRLTVL.

The rearrangement joins TRBV5-8 to TRBJ1-5, with D possibly being TRBD1 (5 bases). Trimming removed 2 bases from V and 2 bases from J, with 14 bases in between. Germline CDR1 SGHTS, CDR2 YDEGEE. The CDR3 is made up of 16 amino acids. The CDR3 region is CASSFSVRGGNQPQHF. The CDR3 region has the DNA TGTGCCAGCAGCTTTTCGGTTAGGGGTGGCAATCAGCCCCAGCATTTT.

This chain links TRBV19 with TRBJ2-5; 8 nucleotides line up with TRBD2. Unmatched junction bases numbered 6, after V lost 2 bases and J lost 4 bases. The CDR3 is 15 residues long. Germline assignment: CDR1 LNHDA and CDR2 SQIVND (reference sequence). CDR3 in DNA: TGTGCCAGTAGTATATCGGGAGGGCCAGGAGAGACCCAGTACTTC. Amino acid sequence: CASSISGGPGETQYF.

The genes are TRBV7-2 and TRBJ2-1, with D possibly being TRBD2 (7 bases). Trimming cost V 5 bases and J 7 bases, with 18 bases left between them. The CDR3 length is 15 residues. From germline, CDR1 is SGHTA and CDR2 FQGNSA. CDR3 in amino acids: CASSPPGGGWNEQFF. The CDR3 nucleotides are TGTGCCAGCAGCCCGCCGGGCGGGGGCTGGAATGAGCAGTTCTTC.

The V and J genes are TRBV19 and TRBJ2-2, with TRBD2 as a possible D gene (6 bases). Germline CDR1 and CDR2: LNHDA and SQIVND (reference sequence). Between the trimmed V and J ends, which lost 7 bases and 4 bases, there was a span of 10 bases. The CDR3 totals 13 residues. CDR3 in amino acids: CASNRRGTGELFF. The CDR3 DNA follows: TGTGCCAGTAACCGGAGGGGCACCGGGGAGCTGTTTTTT.

This chain links TRBV2 with TRBJ2-1, with TRBD2 identical over 11 bases. Germline V CDR1 and CDR2: SNHLY, FYNNEI. This CDR3 has 20 residues. With V trimmed by 6 bases and J by 0 bases, 16 bases remained unmatched. DNA of the CDR3: TGTGCCAGCAGCAGACTTACCGGGACTAGCGGAACAAGCTCCTACAATGAGCAGTTCTTC. This translates into CASSRLTGTSGTSSYNEQFF.

This chain's CDR3 is CASSQSNLITVKGNLSYEQYF. The DNA for the CDR3 is TGCGCCAGCAGTCAATCAAATCTTATAACCGTAAAGGGGAATTTATCCTACGAGCAGTACTTC. This chain uses TRBV23-1 with TRBJ2-7; maybe TRBD1 (5 bases). TRBV23-1 is an open reading frame, and its role is uncertain. The V and J ends lost 0 bases and 1 base respectively, with 28 bases between them. CDR3 size: 21 residues.

The rearrangement links TRBV28 to TRBJ2-7; TRBD2 aligns across 7 bases. Germline V gene sequence: CDR1 MDHEN, CDR2 SYDVKM. Trimming cost V 2 bases and J 2 bases; bases outside gene matches: 3. The CDR3 contains 14 residues. This CDR3 is CASSLPGRAYEQYF. In DNA form, the CDR3 reads TGTGCCAGCAGTTTACCAGGGAGGGCCTACGAGCAGTACTTC.

DNA for the CDR3: TGTGCCAGCAGTGACTCGTTAGGAGGTGAGCAGTTCTTC. It encodes CASSDSLGGEQFF. The rearrangement links TRBV6-4 to TRBJ2-1; D is perhaps TRBD2 (5 bases). V lost 0 bases and J 9 bases, leaving 9 bases between the germline ends. The length of the CDR3 is 13 residues. CDR1 MRHNA and CDR2 SNTAGT come from the germline V gene.

This chain joins TRBV18 and TRBJ2-7; possible D gene TRBD2, 6 bases. The CDR3 contains 18 residues. Germline V gene data show CDR1 as KGHSH and CDR2 as LQKENI. Trimming left V 2 bases short and J 0 bases short, with 20 bases between. The CDR3 coding sequence is TGTGCCAGCTCACCATCCACTATTTCTAGCGTCAGCTCCTACGAGCAGTACTTC. Residues: CASSPSTISSVSSYEQYF.

The V gene is TRBV6-5, the J gene TRBJ2-3, with 10 bases identical to TRBD1. Germline CDR1 reads MNHEY; CDR2 reads SVGAGI. This CDR3 spans 15 amino acids. V shed 7 bases, J shed 2 bases, and the junction held 6 bases outside the gene matches. Here the CDR3 reads CASTGQGLDTDTQYF. The CDR3 DNA reads TGTGCCAGCACGGGACAGGGGTTAGACACAGATACGCAGTATTTT.

This chain uses TRBV5-1 with TRBJ1-2; no definite D call. CDR1 SGHRS and CDR2 YFSETQ come from the germline V gene. V dropped 0 bases and J dropped 6 bases, with 6 bases sitting between them. This CDR3 contains 12 residues. The chain's CDR3 is CASSLATDGYTF. The CDR3 DNA reads as TGCGCCAGCAGCTTGGCTACGGATGGCTACACCTTC.

This clone was picked up a small number of times. The rearrangement joins TRBV27 to TRBJ1-1, with TRBD1 identical over 7 bases. CDR3 length: 15 amino acids. Germline lookup yields CDR1 MNHEY and CDR2 SMNVEV (reference sequence). With V trimmed by 5 bases and J by 1 base, 7 bases remained unmatched. CDR3 region: CASSLSGTENTEAFF. CDR3 nucleotide sequence: TGTGCCAGCAGTCTCTCCGGGACAGAGAACACTGAAGCTTTCTTT.

The rearrangement links TRBV10-3 to TRBJ2-7, with D maybe TRBD2 (6 bases). The CDR3 extends over 18 amino acids. The V and J ends lost 3 bases and 3 bases respectively, with 24 bases between them. Per germline, CDR1 ENHRY and CDR2 SYGVKD. CDR3 DNA: TGTGCCATCAGTGATCCGAATAGACCAGGAGGGAATTACTACGAGCAGTACTTC. Residues: CAISDPNRPGGNYYEQYF.

This chain uses TRBV5-5 with TRBJ1-4; D gene unclear. Germline V lookup: CDR1 SGHKS, CDR2 YYEKEE (reference sequence). The ends were cut back, 1 base at V and 8 bases at J, with 9 bases in the middle. CDR3 length equals 13 residues. CDR3 nucleotides: TGTGCCAGCAGCTTGACAGTAAGGGAAAAACTGTTTTTT. This translates into CASSLTVREKLFF. Complete variable domain (other parts from reference TRBV5-5 and TRBJ1-4): DAGVTQSPTHLIKTRGQQVTLRCSPISGHKSVSWYQQVLGQGPQFIFQYYEKEERGRGNFPDRFSARQFPNYSSELNVNALLLGDSALYLCASSLTVREKLFFGSGTQLSVL.